The 18 T cell receptor beta chains presented below share a single source sample, sequenced in a study of CD8+CD57+ T cells in acquired aplastic anemia. CD8+CD57+ cell expansion had been shown by flow cytometry in patients chosen for sequencing. Genomic DNA acted as the template from which TCR beta VDJ combination and CDR3 sequence profiling were carried out. TCRdb recomputed calls from the reads with MiXCR, one row per CDR3 protein. This sample has about 200,000 distinct CDR3 sequences, with 50% to 70% found just once. The sample consisted of sorted CD4+, CD8+, or CD8+CD57+ T cells (not recorded which) from PBMCs. The receptors here all came from a human donor with aplastic anemia.

The chain is built from TRBV20-1 and TRBJ2-3; D is ambiguous. The CDR3 is 12 amino acids. Germline CDR1 and CDR2: DFQATT and SNEGSKA (reference sequence). The CDR3 bases are TGCGCCCTCCGGGCCATCACAGATACGCAGTATTTT. It translates to CALRAITDTQYF.

The chain is built from TRBV2 and TRBJ2-7; 10 bases match TRBD2. The CDR3 spans 14 residues. Trimming cost V 6 bases and J 3 bases; bases outside gene matches: 5. Germline V gives CDR1 SNHLY, CDR2 FYNNEI. CDR3 loop: CASSEREGHYEQYF. The DNA for the CDR3 is TGTGCCAGCAGCGAGCGGGAGGGCCACTACGAGCAGTACTTC.

This clonotype was recorded a few times. This chain uses TRBV19 with TRBJ2-1, with a tentative D call TRBD1 (6 bases). V dropped 5 bases and J dropped 3 bases, with 14 bases sitting between them. Germline loops: CDR1 LNHDA, CDR2 SQIVND (reference sequence). The CDR3 has 15 amino acids. The CDR3, as DNA: TGTGCCAGTAGTCCCAGGGGAAAAGTCTACAATGAGCAGTTCTTC. It translates to CASSPRGKVYNEQFF.

The V call is TRBV7-2, the J call TRBJ2-2; 10 bases align to TRBD2. The junction had 5 bases not matched to a gene; V was cut back by 7 bases and J by 6 bases. The CDR3 is 14 amino acids. CDR1 SGHTA and CDR2 FQGNSA come from the germline V gene. The CDR3 here is CASTVSGGAGELFF. DNA of the CDR3: TGTGCCAGCACTGTGAGCGGGGGGGCCGGGGAGCTGTTTTTT.

The chain uses TRBV7-9 and TRBJ1-2; 8 nucleotides agree with TRBD1. The CDR3 has 14 amino acids. J lost 6 bases, V lost 6 bases, and 9 bases had no gene match. Per germline, CDR1 SEHNR and CDR2 FQNEAQ (reference sequence). The CDR3: CASRQPGTGDGYTF. The CDR3 region has the DNA TGTGCCAGCAGGCAACCCGGGACAGGCGATGGCTACACCTTC.

The genes are TRBV7-2 and TRBJ2-2, with a weak D call TRBD2 (6 bases). Deletions cut 8 bases from V and 6 bases from J, with 10 bases between. The CDR3 is 12 residues long. CDR1 is SGHTA and CDR2 is FQGNSA in the germline V gene. In DNA form, the CDR3 reads TGTGCCAGCCGACTAGTTTCCGGGGAGCTGTTTTTT. Its protein product is CASRLVSGELFF.

There are a few counts of this clonotype. The chain joins TRBV2 to TRBJ1-5; weak D call: TRBD1 (5 bases). This CDR3 has 13 amino acids. V was clipped by 7 bases and J by 6 bases, with 13 bases between them. Looked up from germline, CDR1 is SNHLY and CDR2 is FYNNEI. The CDR3 DNA sequence: TGTGCCAGCATACAATCCGGGGGTCAGCCCCAGCATTTT. Protein: CASIQSGGQPQHF.

The gene calls are TRBV9 and TRBJ2-1; 11 bases are a match to TRBD2. Trimming at V came to 5 bases and at J to 9 bases, leaving 7 bases not matched to a gene. Germline-derived CDR1 and CDR2 are SGDLS and YYNGEE. This CDR3 has 14 residues. The chain's CDR3 is CASSFGTSGAEQFF. CDR3 nucleotides: TGTGCCAGCAGTTTTGGGACTAGCGGAGCTGAGCAGTTCTTC.

The chain employs TRBV2 and TRBJ2-7; D may be TRBD1 (8 bases). Germline V gene sequence: CDR1 SNHLY, CDR2 FYNNEI. The V end lost 5 bases, the J end lost 3 bases, and 20 bases lay between the germline ends. This CDR3 is 16 amino acids long. The CDR3 protein is CASSYPYRGGNYEQYF. DNA for the CDR3: TGTGCCAGCAGTTACCCGTACAGGGGGGGGAACTACGAGCAGTACTTC.

This clonotype occurred once. The rearrangement joins TRBV7-9 to TRBJ2-1; 8 bases are a match to TRBD1. Germline CDR1 SEHNR, CDR2 FQNEAQ (reference sequence). This CDR3 is 13 amino acids long. V lost 5 bases and J lost 5; bases outside the gene matches: 2. The CDR3 DNA is TGTGCCAGCAGCCACAGGGGGAACAATGAGCAGTTCTTC. Translated, it gives CASSHRGNNEQFF.

The chain has TRBV10-2 and TRBJ2-7, with D perhaps TRBD2 (6 bases). This CDR3 has 14 amino acids. CDR1 is WSHSY and CDR2 is SAAADI in the germline V gene. V lost 6 bases and J 6 bases, leaving 18 bases between the germline ends. The CDR3 bases are TGCGCCAGCAGCGCGACATCTCCGGAGGGCGAGCAGTACTTC. The encoded protein is CASSATSPEGEQYF.

The chain recombines TRBV2 with TRBJ1-4; the D is unclear. V was pared by 4 bases and J by 4 bases, with 10 bases between. The V gene's germline CDR1 is SNHLY and CDR2 FYNNEI. This CDR3 region has 14 residues. The chain's CDR3 is CASSVGSDNEKLFF. As DNA, the CDR3 is TGTGCCAGCAGTGTGGGGTCAGATAATGAAAAACTGTTTTTT.

This chain uses TRBV19 with TRBJ2-7; 7 bases are shared with TRBD2. Trimming removed 1 base from V and 2 bases from J; junction bases left unmatched: 5. This CDR3 has 15 amino acids. CDR1 is LNHDA and CDR2 is SQIVND in the germline V gene (reference sequence). The CDR3 nucleotides are TGTGCCAGTAGTATAGGGGGCGGGAGCACCTACGAGCAGTACTTC. Amino acids: CASSIGGGSTYEQYF. The variable domain in full, with the rest retrieved from reference TRBV19 and TRBJ2-7, is DGGITQSPKYLFRKEGQNVTLSCEQNLNHDAMYWYRQDPGQGLRLIYYSQIVNDFQKGDIAEGYSVSREKKESFPLTVTSAQKNPTAFYLCASSIGGGSTYEQYFGPGTRLTVT.

Ten or more counts support this clonotype. The gene calls are TRBV29-1 and TRBJ1-2; TRBD1 might be the D (6 bases). The length of the CDR3 is 13 residues. Germline V CDR1 and CDR2: SQVTM, ANQGSEA. Trimming took 5 bases from V and 0 from J, leaving 10 bases between them. As DNA, the CDR3 is TGCAGCGTTCCAGGGGTAGCTAACTATGGCTACACCTTC. Protein product: CSVPGVANYGYTF.

J is TRBJ2-7 and V is TRBV4-1; 10 positions agree with TRBD1. Trimming removed 6 bases from V and 5 bases from J; junction bases left unmatched: 10. The CDR3 has 15 residues. Germline CDR1 reads MGHRA; CDR2 reads YSYEKL. The CDR3 DNA is TGCGCCAGCAGTGAGGTAGGAGGGACAGGGGACGAGCAGTACTTC. This gives the protein CASSEVGGTGDEQYF.

The rearrangement uses TRBV19 and TRBJ1-1, with D hard to call. V was shortened by 4 bases and J by 0 bases, with 6 bases between the two germline ends. CDR1 and CDR2 from the germline V gene are LNHDA and SQIVND (reference sequence). The CDR3 consists of 13 residues. This chain's CDR3 is CASSNSLNTEAFF. Written as DNA, the CDR3 is TGTGCCAGTAGTAACTCTTTGAACACTGAAGCTTTCTTT.

The chain joins TRBV2 to TRBJ2-7; D gene unclear. The CDR3 spans 14 residues. Germline values: CDR1 SNHLY, CDR2 FYNNEI. Trimming took 10 bases from V and 0 from J, leaving 16 bases between them. DNA for the CDR3: TGTGCCACCAAACAAGATCCGAACTCCTACGAGCAGTACTTC. It specifies CATKQDPNSYEQYF.

This clonotype was observed at least ten times. The CDR3 DNA sequence: TGTGCCAGCAGGAAGGGAGCCCCAGATACGCAGTATTTT. Encoded protein: CASRKGAPDTQYF. J is TRBJ2-3 and V is TRBV2, with TRBD2 as a possible D gene (5 bases). The V end was cut by 6 bases, the J end by 4 bases, with 11 bases between. CDR1 and CDR2 (germline): SNHLY, FYNNEI. The CDR3 is made up of 13 amino acids.